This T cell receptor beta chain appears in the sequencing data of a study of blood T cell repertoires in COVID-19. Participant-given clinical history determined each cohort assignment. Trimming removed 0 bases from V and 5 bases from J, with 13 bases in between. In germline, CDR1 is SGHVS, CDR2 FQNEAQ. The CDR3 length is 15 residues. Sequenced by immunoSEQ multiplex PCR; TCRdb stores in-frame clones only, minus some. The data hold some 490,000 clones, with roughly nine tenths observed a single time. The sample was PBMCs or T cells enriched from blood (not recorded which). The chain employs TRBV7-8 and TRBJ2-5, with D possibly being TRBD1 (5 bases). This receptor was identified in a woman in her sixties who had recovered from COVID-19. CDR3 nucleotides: TGTGCCAGCAGCTTAGCGGCAGGGTGGTTGGAGACCCAGTACTTC. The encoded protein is CASSLAAGWLETQYF.